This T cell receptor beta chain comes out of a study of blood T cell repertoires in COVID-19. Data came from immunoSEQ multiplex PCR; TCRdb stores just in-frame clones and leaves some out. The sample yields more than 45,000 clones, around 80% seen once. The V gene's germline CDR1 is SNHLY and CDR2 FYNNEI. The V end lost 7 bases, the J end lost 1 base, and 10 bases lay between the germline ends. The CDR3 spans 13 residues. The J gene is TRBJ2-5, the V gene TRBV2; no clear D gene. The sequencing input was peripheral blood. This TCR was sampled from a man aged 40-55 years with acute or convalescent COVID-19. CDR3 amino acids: CASTQHPQETQYF. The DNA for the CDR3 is TGTGCCAGCACACAACACCCCCAAGAGACCCAGTACTTC.